This TCR beta chain was captured by sequencing in a study of blood T cells in healthy people across ages. V trimming: 2 bases; J trimming: 0 bases; junction bases outside the gene matches: 8. There are 19 residues in the CDR3. The germline V gene encodes CDR1 SGHTA and CDR2 FQGNSA. In this sample, this clonotype turned up a few times. What it binds is unknown. Study outcomes and limitations: Calculation of diversity from one million T cells yielded estimates considered to be underestimates. There was no known CMV status for donors, so expanded clonotype changes were possibly confounded.

Together with a sample-barcoded 5' primer, a J-beta primer mix was included in a second PCR lasting about 7 to 11 cycles. The study obtained at least 3 million CDR3-containing paired-end reads from every sample. TCRdb recomputed calls from the 5' RACE reads with MiXCR, one row per CDR3 protein. In the table there are hundreds of thousands of distinct CDR3 sequences, over 25% of which are singletons. Every sample yielded at least 6.5 million isolated PBMCs. The data were also submitted as part of a second study, on T cells of mothers and their children.

The clonotype comes from a boy aged 2 to 10 in good health. The V and J genes are TRBV7-2 and TRBJ2-3; 13 bases map to TRBD2. Sample: blood. CDR3 in amino acids: CASSLHLLAGGSSTDTQYF. As DNA, the CDR3 is TGTGCCAGCAGCTTACACCTACTAGCGGGAGGGTCTAGCACAGATACGCAGTATTTT. The full variable domain, in which reference TRBV7-2 and TRBJ2-3 provide the parts outside the CDR3, is GAGVSQSPSNKVTEKGKDVELRCDPISGHTALYWYRQSLGQGLEFLIYFQGNSAPDKSGLPSDRFSAERTGGSVSTLTIQRTQQEDSAVYLCASSLHLLAGGSSTDTQYFGPGTRLTVL.